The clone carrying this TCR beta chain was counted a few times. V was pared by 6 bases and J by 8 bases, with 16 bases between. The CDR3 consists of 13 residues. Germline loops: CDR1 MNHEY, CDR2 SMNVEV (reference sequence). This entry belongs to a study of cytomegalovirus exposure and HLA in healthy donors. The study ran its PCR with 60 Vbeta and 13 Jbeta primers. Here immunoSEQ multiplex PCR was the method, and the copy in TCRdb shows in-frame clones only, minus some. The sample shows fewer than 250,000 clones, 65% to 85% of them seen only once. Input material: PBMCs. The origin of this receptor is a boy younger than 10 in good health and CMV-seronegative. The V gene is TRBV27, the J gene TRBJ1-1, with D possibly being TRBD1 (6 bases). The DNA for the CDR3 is TGTGCCAGCAGCTGGCAGGGGTCCCCCGAAGCTTTCTTT. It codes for CASSWQGSPEAFF.